The 7 T cell receptor beta chains below come from one sample, sequenced in a study of blood T cell repertoires in COVID-19. Clones were sequenced by immunoSEQ multiplex PCR, and TCRdb holds only the in-frame ones, with some missing. The profile shows roughly 250,000 clones, around 85% of them singletons. The sample consisted of peripheral blood. These receptors were collected from a human donor with COVID-19, enrolled during active disease. The donor label of this sample is uncertain.

The chain recombines TRBV5-6 with TRBJ2-5, with TRBD1 matching 8 bases. The germline CDR1 and CDR2 sequences are SGHDT and YYEEEE. Trimming at V came to 4 bases and at J to 5 bases, leaving 7 bases not matched to a gene. The CDR3 consists of 14 residues. CDR3 residues: CASSPRTGRETQYF. CDR3 nucleotide sequence: TGTGCCAGCAGCCCTCGGACAGGGCGCGAGACCCAGTACTTC.

The chain combines TRBV5-4 with TRBJ2-5; 12 bases align to TRBD2. The V gene end was trimmed by 4 bases and the J gene end by 2 bases; junction bases not matched to a gene: 9. The germline CDR1 and CDR2 sequences are SGHNT and YYREEE (reference sequence). The CDR3 sequence is 17 residues long. The DNA of the CDR3 is TGTGCCAGCAGCCCGACTAGCGGGAGATGGGGGCAAGAGACCCAGTACTTC. Its translation is CASSPTSGRWGQETQYF. The entire variable domain, with the rest obtained from reference TRBV5-4 and TRBJ2-5, is as follows: ETGVTQSPTHLIKTRGQQVTLRCSSQSGHNTVSWYQQALGQGPQFIFQYYREEENGRGNFPPRFSGLQFPNYSSELNVNALELDDSALYLCASSPTSGRWGQETQYFGPGTRLLVL.

The V gene is TRBV27, the J gene TRBJ2-3; the match to TRBD2 covers 7 bases. J gave up 0 bases and V 0 bases, and 6 bases lay outside the gene matches. The CDR3 has 17 residues. Germline V lookup: CDR1 MNHEY, CDR2 SMNVEV (reference sequence). Here the CDR3 reads CASSLSTSPYSTDTQYF. The CDR3 nucleotides are TGTGCCAGCAGTTTATCGACTAGCCCATATAGCACAGATACGCAGTATTTT.

The chain recombines TRBV19 with TRBJ1-2; TRBD1 matches at 10 bases. The germline gives CDR1 LNHDA, CDR2 SQIVND (reference sequence). J gave up 4 bases and V 5 bases, and 7 bases lay outside the gene matches. This CDR3 is 15 amino acids long. As DNA, the CDR3 is TGTGCCAGTAGTGAGGACAGGGGGTTTGGCTATGGCTACACCTTC. Protein: CASSEDRGFGYGYTF. Complete variable domain (other parts from reference TRBV19 and TRBJ1-2): DGGITQSPKYLFRKEGQNVTLSCEQNLNHDAMYWYRQDPGQGLRLIYYSQIVNDFQKGDIAEGYSVSREKKESFPLTVTSAQKNPTAFYLCASSEDRGFGYGYTFGSGTRLTVV.

With regard to this clone: One base away lies a much larger clone, so this may be a sequencing read error. This chain links TRBV11-3 with TRBJ1-1, with D possibly being TRBD1 (5 bases). Trimming left V 3 bases short and J 1 base short, with 6 bases between. Germline values: CDR1 SGHNT, CDR2 YENEEA. The CDR3 extends over 13 amino acids. The CDR3 sequence is CASSLTENTEAFF. DNA of the CDR3: TGTGCCAGCAGCTTGACAGAGAACACTGAAGCTTTCTTT.

This clone appeared once. The chain employs TRBV7-3 and TRBJ2-1, with 7 bases fitting TRBD2. CDR1 SGHTA and CDR2 FQGTGA come from the germline V gene. Losses at the gene ends were 0 bases for V and 6 bases for J; bases not matched to a gene: 5. This CDR3 is built from 15 residues. CDR3 nucleotide sequence: TGTGCCAGCAGCTTAACCCCTACTAGCGCCAATGAGCAGTTCTTC. It translates to CASSLTPTSANEQFF.

Written as DNA, the CDR3 is TGTGCCAGCAGTTTATGGACAGGGGGGAACTATGGCTACACCTTC. Its translation is CASSLWTGGNYGYTF. The gene calls are TRBV28 and TRBJ1-2, with 9 positions matching TRBD1. Germline values: CDR1 MDHEN, CDR2 SYDVKM. This CDR3 spans 15 amino acids. The V and J ends lost 0 bases and 2 bases, in that order; junction bases with no gene match: 1.